The 20 T cell receptor beta chains reported below all come from one sample, sequenced in a study of blood T cell repertoires in COVID-19. Method: immunoSEQ multiplex PCR; TCRdb's copy keeps in-frame clones and lacks some. The sample contains roughly 260,000 clones, around 82% of which appear only once. Sequenced input: peripheral blood. These receptors all stem from a woman of 80 years or more with active or convalescent COVID-19.

V usage is TRBV7-4 and J usage is TRBJ2-7, with D possibly matching TRBD1 (7 bases). V gave up 3 bases and J gave up 2 bases, with 23 bases separating them. Germline V CDR1 and CDR2: SGHVT, SQSDAQ. This CDR3 contains 18 residues. CDR3 amino acids: CASSLGGDRAWAPYEQYF. The DNA for the CDR3 is TGTGCCAGCAGCTTGGGAGGCGACAGGGCATGGGCCCCCTACGAGCAGTACTTC.

The chain couples TRBV9 to TRBJ2-4; a possible D gene is TRBD2 (6 bases). Germline CDR1 reads SGDLS; CDR2 reads YYNGEE. This CDR3 is built from 15 residues. Trimming left V 7 bases short and J 9 bases short, with 23 bases between. DNA for the CDR3: TGTGCCAGCGTCCGGGGACTGGGGAGTGATAGCATTCAGTACTTC. Translation: CASVRGLGSDSIQYF.

The chain recombines TRBV11-2 with TRBJ2-3; the match to TRBD1 covers 9 bases. This CDR3 spans 15 amino acids. Germline CDR1 is SGHAT and CDR2 is FQNNGV. Losses at the gene ends were 4 bases for V and 2 bases for J; bases not matched to a gene: 4. The CDR3 DNA reads TGTGCCAGCAGCTCCGGACAGGGGATCACAGATACGCAGTATTTT. The encoded protein is CASSSGQGITDTQYF.

As for this clone: This CDR3 is also generated by other DNA sequences in the sample. CDR3 amino acids: CASSLGTSGYEQYF. The CDR3 bases are TGCGCCAGCAGCCTGGGGACTAGCGGGTACGAGCAGTACTTC. The rearrangement links TRBV5-1 to TRBJ2-7; 12 bases fit TRBD2. This CDR3 has 14 amino acids. V trimming: 4 bases; J trimming: 4 bases; junction bases outside the gene matches: 3. Germline loops: CDR1 SGHRS, CDR2 YFSETQ. The full variable domain, completed using reference TRBV5-1 and TRBJ2-7, is KAGVTQTPRYLIKTRGQQVTLSCSPISGHRSVSWYQQTPGQGLQFLFEYFSETQRNKGNFPGRFSGRQFSNSRSEMNVSTLELGDSALYLCASSLGTSGYEQYFGPGTRLTVT.

The genes are TRBV19 and TRBJ1-5, with D possibly matching TRBD1 (5 bases). Germline V gene sequence: CDR1 LNHDA, CDR2 SQIVND (reference sequence). V lost 4 bases and J lost 5, with 12 bases in between. The CDR3 has 14 amino acids. In DNA form, the CDR3 reads TGTGCCAGTAGTACGGACACCCTTTATCAGCCCCAGCATTTT. Translating gives CASSTDTLYQPQHF.

The table lists this clone with a few counts. This chain joins TRBV10-3 and TRBJ1-3, with a weak D call TRBD1 (5 bases). Germline-derived CDR1 and CDR2 are ENHRY and SYGVKD. V was cut by 3 bases and J by 0 bases, with 12 bases left in between. CDR3 length equals 16 residues. The CDR3 sequence is CAISEYDSLSGNTIYF. Here the CDR3 DNA reads TGTGCCATCAGTGAATACGACAGTCTCTCTGGAAACACCATATATTTT.

This sequence joins TRBV5-1 and TRBJ1-2, with D maybe TRBD1 (5 bases). Germline values: CDR1 SGHRS, CDR2 YFSETQ. This CDR3 contains 13 residues. The ends were cut back, 0 bases at V and 7 bases at J, with 10 bases in the middle. CDR3 bases: TGCGCCAGCAGCTTGGACAGGTTTAGTGGCTACACCTTC. Its protein is CASSLDRFSGYTF. Complete variable domain (other parts from reference TRBV5-1 and TRBJ1-2): KAGVTQTPRYLIKTRGQQVTLSCSPISGHRSVSWYQQTPGQGLQFLFEYFSETQRNKGNFPGRFSGRQFSNSRSEMNVSTLELGDSALYLCASSLDRFSGYTFGSGTRLTVV.

This chain connects TRBV3-1 (or the pseudogene TRBV3-2) to TRBJ1-2; no clear D. Trimming removed 2 bases at V and 4 bases at J, with 8 bases between. This CDR3 contains 13 residues. Per germline, CDR1 LGHDT and CDR2 YNNKEL (reference sequence). CDR3 bases: TGTGCCAGCAGCCAAAATGGAGGCTATGGCTACACCTTC. Its translation: CASSQNGGYGYTF.

This clone appeared a single time. The V call is TRBV10-3, the J call TRBJ2-5, with 7 bases aligning to TRBD1. CDR3 length: 16 residues. The junction had 8 bases not matched to a gene; V was cut back by 0 bases and J by 4 bases. Germline V lookup: CDR1 ENHRY, CDR2 SYGVKD. In DNA, the CDR3 is TGTGCCATCAGTGAGTCGAAGGGACAGTGGGGAGAGACCCAGTACTTC. It translates to CAISESKGQWGETQYF.

For this clone: The junction differs from germline at one of its ends, possibly a read error. The CDR3 here is CANSPIQGRDSPLHF. The DNA for the CDR3 is TGTGCCAACTCACCAATACAGGGAAGAGATTCACCCCTCCACTTT. This rearrangement joins TRBV18 to TRBJ1-6, with D tentatively TRBD1 (6 bases). The germline CDR1 and CDR2 sequences are KGHSH and LQKENI. This CDR3 has 15 residues.

The rearrangement links TRBV9 to TRBJ2-7, with D perhaps matching TRBD1 (5 bases). Germline CDR1 and CDR2: SGDLS and YYNGEE. V was pared by 0 bases and J by 7 bases, with 17 bases between. This CDR3 spans 15 amino acids. Here the CDR3 DNA reads TGTGCCAGCAGCGTAGGAGACAGACCTCCTGAGGAGCAGTACTTC. Translated: CASSVGDRPPEEQYF.

J is TRBJ1-4 and V is TRBV7-8; D is possibly TRBD1 (6 bases). Trimming removed 3 bases at V and 8 bases at J, with 16 bases between. Germline-derived CDR1 and CDR2 are SGHVS and FQNEAQ. The CDR3 totals 15 residues. This CDR3 reads CASSFPGHRGEKLFF. In nucleotides, the CDR3 is TGTGCCAGCAGCTTCCCGGGACATAGAGGGGAAAAACTGTTTTTT.

This rearrangement joins TRBV7-9 to TRBJ1-1, with 8 bases fitting TRBD1. The CDR3 length is 16 residues. Per the germline V gene, CDR1 is SEHNR and CDR2 is FQNEAQ (reference sequence). The V segment lost 5 bases and the J segment 5 bases; nucleotides outside the gene matches: 13. The CDR3 protein is CASSPRDRKGVTEAFF. The CDR3 region has the DNA TGTGCCAGCAGCCCCCGGGACAGGAAGGGGGTTACTGAAGCTTTCTTT.

The chain recombines TRBV7-9 with TRBJ2-2, with D possibly TRBD2 on 5 matching bases. Trimming stripped 8 bases from V and 6 bases from J, with 16 bases between. The germline CDR1 and CDR2 sequences are SEHNR and FQNEAQ (reference sequence). This CDR3 spans 14 amino acids. CDR3 in DNA: TGTGCCAGCGGCCGAGGGAACGGGGCCGGGGAGCTGTTTTTT. It specifies CASGRGNGAGELFF.

This clone was observed a single time. The gene calls are TRBV12-2 and TRBJ2-2; TRBD2 was called by the table and not checked on the DNA. TRBV12-2 is noted as a pseudogene. This CDR3 region has 20 residues. The CDR3 nucleotides read TGTGCAAGTCGCTTAGCGGACCCTCCGGGGGGCCTCGTATACACCGGGGAGCTGTTTTTT. Residues: CASRLADPPGGLVYTGELFF.

The chain links TRBV6-2 or TRBV6-3 to TRBJ1-3; TRBD1 agrees at 7 bases. The trim removed 5 bases at V and 0 bases at J, leaving 7 bases unmatched. Germline V gene lookup returns CDR1 MNHEY and CDR2 SVGEGT. CDR3 length equals 16 residues. This CDR3 reads CASSGGQLSSGNTIYF. Written as DNA, the CDR3 is TGTGCCAGCAGTGGGGGACAGCTCAGCTCTGGAAACACCATATATTTT.

The rearrangement joins TRBV4-1 to TRBJ2-6; 8 bases are shared with TRBD1. V was clipped by 1 base and J by 0 bases; unmatched bases: 8. This CDR3 region has 19 residues. Germline loops: CDR1 MGHRA, CDR2 YSYEKL. Here the CDR3 reads CASSQVRGTGASGANVLTF. The CDR3 DNA follows: TGCGCCAGCAGCCAAGTAAGGGGGACAGGCGCCTCTGGGGCCAACGTCCTGACTTTC.

V usage is TRBV5-1 and J usage is TRBJ2-2; the match to TRBD1 covers 9 bases. With V trimmed by 5 bases and J by 6 bases, 11 bases remained unmatched. Germline lookup yields CDR1 SGHRS and CDR2 YFSETQ. There are 16 residues in the CDR3. CDR3 sequence: CASSRSGTGLAGELFF. DNA of the CDR3: TGCGCCAGCAGTAGGTCCGGGACAGGGCTGGCCGGGGAGCTGTTTTTT.

The chain recombines TRBV4-1 with TRBJ2-1; 7 nucleotides align to TRBD2. The CDR3 totals 18 residues. Germline lookup yields CDR1 MGHRA and CDR2 YSYEKL. V gave up 2 bases and J gave up 4 bases; unmatched junction bases: 14. The CDR3 coding sequence is TGCGCCAGCAGCCAAACTAGCGCCAGGGCACGGGGTTACAATGAGCAGTTCTTC. It codes for CASSQTSARARGYNEQFF.

This chain links TRBV6-5 with TRBJ2-7; D might be TRBD2 (7 bases). This CDR3 spans 12 amino acids. Looked up from germline, CDR1 is MNHEY and CDR2 is SVGAGI. Deletions cut 10 bases from V and 6 bases from J, with 16 bases between. The CDR3 loop reads CATRGGPGEQYF. Written as DNA, the CDR3 is TGTGCCACCAGGGGAGGGCCCGGCGAGCAGTACTTC.